This TCR beta chain was captured by sequencing in a study of CD8+ T cells in alopecia areata. The CDR3 is 14 residues long. The V gene lost 1 base and the J gene lost 2 bases, with 8 bases spanning the gap. Germline-derived CDR1 and CDR2 are SEHNR and FQNEAQ (reference sequence). Sequencing templates came from extracted RNA that was reverse transcribed into cDNA. Sequencing was performed with immunoSEQ multiplex PCR; in TCRdb, only in-frame clones are kept and a portion is missing. Of approximately 140,000 clones listed, approximately 86% are singletons. The treatment: oral pan-JAK inhibitor, 5-10 mg twice daily.

This clonotype originated in a human donor with alopecia areata. Sequencing used CD8+ T cells sorted from blood, obtained at week 4, from a patient treated with tofacitinib. The V call is TRBV7-9, the J call TRBJ2-5; D remains unclear. The CDR3, as DNA: TGTGCCAGCAGCTTAGAATTGGCACAAGAGACCCAGTACTTC. It encodes CASSLELAQETQYF.